The 12 T cell receptor beta chains listed next were all sequenced from one sample in a study of T-cell reconstitution after alpha-beta-depleted transplantation in children. Unique molecular identifiers were used to barcode this TCRbeta library. TCRdb fed the PCR reads into MiXCR, producing one record per CDR3 protein. The repertoire holds about 480,000 distinct CDR3 sequences, with about an eighth as singletons. The source material was PBMCs from the stem cell graft donor, sampled from the stem cell graft. The receptors here all came from a human donor who donated a stem cell graft to a child with combined immunodeficiency.

This clonotype appeared many times. The chain has TRBV20-1 and TRBJ1-1; no reliable D call. CDR1 and CDR2 (germline): DFQATT, SNEGSKA (reference sequence). V was pared by 3 bases and J by 0 bases, with 11 bases between. CDR3 size: 14 residues. The CDR3 DNA is TGCAGTGCTAGTCGGGAGGGAATGAACACTGAAGCTTTCTTT. This codes for CSASREGMNTEAFF.

About this clonotype itself: A read error may explain this, as a much larger clone is one base away. Here the CDR3 omits its conserved ending phenylalanine or tryptophan, so a read error is the likely source. V usage is TRBV10-3 and J usage is TRBJ2-1; D might be TRBD1 (6 bases). The CDR3 covers 11 residues. The ends were cut back, 10 bases at V and 8 bases at J, with 12 bases in the middle. Germline lookup yields CDR1 ENHRY and CDR2 SYGVKD. The CDR3 DNA reads as TGTGCCAGTGGGGGCAGAGATGAGCAGTTCTGC. Residues: CASGGRDEQFC.

The V and J genes are TRBV20-1 and TRBJ2-3; D possibly corresponds to TRBD2 (7 bases). Deletions cut 1 base from V and 3 bases from J, with 14 bases between. Germline loops: CDR1 DFQATT, CDR2 SNEGSKA (reference sequence). The CDR3 runs 15 residues. CDR3 region: CSARGEQGGTDTQYF. CDR3 DNA: TGCAGTGCTAGAGGCGAACAGGGAGGGACAGATACGCAGTATTTT.

Ten or more counts support this clonotype. The chain couples TRBV20-1 to TRBJ2-7, with D perhaps matching TRBD2 (6 bases). Germline lookup yields CDR1 DFQATT and CDR2 SNEGSKA (reference sequence). This CDR3 is 11 amino acids long. With 6 bases removed from V and 3 bases from J, the gap between germline ends came to 9 bases. CDR3 DNA: TGCAGTGCCCGGGACTTCTACGAGCAGTACTTC. Translating gives CSARDFYEQYF.

This clonotype was seen more than once but under ten times. This chain joins TRBV7-8 and TRBJ2-3; D gene uncertain. V was cut by 2 bases and J by 4 bases, with 13 bases left in between. Germline lookup yields CDR1 SGHVS and CDR2 FQNEAQ. The CDR3 loop spans 15 amino acids. The CDR3 coding sequence is TGTGCCAGCAGCTTAAACAACCTTGGGGCAGATACGCAGTATTTT. Its protein is CASSLNNLGADTQYF.

This clonotype was counted a few times. This sequence joins TRBV7-9 and TRBJ2-1, with D possibly TRBD2 on 7 matching bases. Trimming pared 7 bases from V and 2 bases from J, leaving 15 bases between. This CDR3 contains 15 residues. The germline gives CDR1 SEHNR, CDR2 FQNEAQ (reference sequence). For the CDR3, the DNA is TGTGCCAGCACCTGGGGGGGGACAACCTACAATGAGCAGTTCTTC. It specifies CASTWGGTTYNEQFF.

This clonotype occurred many times. The J gene is TRBJ2-7, the V gene TRBV12-3 or TRBV12-4; TRBD2 might be the D (7 bases). This CDR3 comprises 15 residues. V was clipped by 5 bases and J by 5 bases, with 19 bases between them. CDR3 DNA: TGTGCCAGCAGTCCTCACAGGGTCCGGGGGGACGAGCAGTACTTC. This translates into CASSPHRVRGDEQYF.

The chain employs TRBV6-1 and TRBJ2-7; a weak D match, TRBD2 (5 bases). Germline CDR1 is MNHNS and CDR2 is SASEGT. The CDR3 is 14 amino acids. Trimming stripped 4 bases from V and 4 bases from J, with 14 bases between. The chain's CDR3 is CASSGSRRRYEQYF. The CDR3 DNA follows: TGTGCCAGCAGTGGCTCCAGGAGGCGGTACGAGCAGTACTTC.

This clonotype was seen many times. The chain joins TRBV12-3 or TRBV12-4 to TRBJ2-3; perhaps TRBD1 as D (6 bases). The CDR3 contains 15 residues. The ends were cut back, 5 bases at V and 0 bases at J, with 12 bases in the middle. The CDR3, as DNA: TGTGCCAGCAGTCCCGGACAGCCTAGCACAGATACGCAGTATTTT. This gives the protein CASSPGQPSTDTQYF.

The CDR3 sequence: CASSRTGSDNQPQHF. CDR3 DNA sequence: TGTGCCAGCAGTCGGACAGGGAGTGACAATCAGCCCCAGCATTTT. The chain links TRBV2 to TRBJ1-5; 8 nucleotides line up with TRBD1. Germline CDR1 reads SNHLY; CDR2 reads FYNNEI. Trimming cost V 5 bases and J 3 bases; bases outside gene matches: 6. The CDR3 is made up of 15 amino acids.

This clonotype was seen more than once but under ten times. This chain uses TRBV15 with TRBJ2-3; D is undetermined. The CDR3 is 18 amino acids. Looked up from germline, CDR1 is LNHNV and CDR2 is YYDKDF (reference sequence). Trimming left V 0 bases short and J 3 bases short, with 19 bases between. CDR3: CATSRDRGRSVWTDTQYF. The DNA for the CDR3 is TGTGCCACCAGCAGAGACCGTGGACGGTCGGTTTGGACAGATACGCAGTATTTT.

The chain is built from TRBV7-2 and TRBJ2-5, with D maybe TRBD1 (5 bases). The CDR3 extends over 14 amino acids. CDR1 and CDR2 from the germline V gene are SGHTA and FQGNSA. The V end was cut by 5 bases, the J end by 5 bases, with 15 bases between. The CDR3 loop reads CASSHQTGQETQYF. The CDR3 nucleotides are TGTGCCAGCAGCCACCAAACAGGTCAGGAGACCCAGTACTTC.